The clone carrying this TCR beta chain was picked up many times. Antigen specificity is unknown. This sample was taken from a study of human T cells and chemical hapten exposure. Whole-study findings and limits: The formation of large CDR3 similarity clusters by expanded TCRs significantly exceeded that of controls.

Within the library, unique molecular identifiers were attached to each individual cDNA molecule. MiXCR, applied by TCRdb to the RACE reads, yields one record per CDR3 protein. The sample consists of tens of thousands of distinct CDR3 sequences, about 7.6% of them appearing once. Per germline, CDR1 SGHTA and CDR2 FQGNSA. This CDR3 has 15 amino acids. Trimming removed 2 bases at V and 6 bases at J, with 13 bases between. Documented time point: pre-sensitization, week 0. Indicated treatment: therapeutic diphenylcyclopropenone sensitization with weekly scalp DPC. Someone pulled total RNA out of unfractionated whole blood.

The J gene is TRBJ2-2, the V gene TRBV7-2, with a tentative D call TRBD1 (5 bases). The sequence was obtained from a woman in her forties or fifties with alopecia areata. Some clones in this sample may be carry-over from other donors' samples. The sequenced sample was whole blood, obtained in connection with sensitization to the hapten diphenylcyclopropenone (DPC). The CDR3 protein is CASSLQGYGAGELFF. CDR3 nucleotide sequence: TGTGCCAGCAGCTTACAGGGCTACGGCGCCGGGGAGCTGTTTTTT.